The 5 T cell receptor beta chains below were found in one sample sequenced in a study of T cell changes during pregnancy in multiple sclerosis. The assay was immunoSEQ multiplex PCR, and TCRdb's table has in-frame clones only and misses some. The sample yields 50,000 to 65,000 clones, 75% to 90% seen once. The starting material was CD4+ T cells from peripheral blood mononuclear cells, obtained in the third trimester of pregnancy. The source of these receptors is a female donor with multiple sclerosis, enrolled in a pregnancy study.

The gene calls are TRBV5-1 and TRBJ2-1; 7 positions agree with TRBD2. CDR3 length: 15 amino acids. Germline V gene lookup returns CDR1 SGHRS and CDR2 YFSETQ. With 0 bases clipped from V and 4 bases from J, the junction kept 4 bases outside the gene matches. The CDR3 nucleotides read TGCGCCAGCAGCTTGGAACCTAGCGGATACAATGAGCAGTTCTTC. This sequence encodes CASSLEPSGYNEQFF.

The genes are TRBV21-1 and TRBJ1-2; the table's TRBD1 call for D was not verified on the DNA. TRBV21-1 is a documented pseudogene. The CDR3 contains 10 residues. This CDR3 is CASRPTDRPF. The CDR3 DNA sequence: TGTGCCAGCCGGCCGACTGACAGGCCCTTC.

CDR3 coding DNA: TGTGCCAGTAGTATGGTTTGGGGCTCATACAATCAGCCCCAGCATTTT. Protein sequence: CASSMVWGSYNQPQHF. V usage is TRBV19 and J usage is TRBJ1-5; D possibly corresponds to TRBD1 (5 bases). CDR3 length equals 16 residues. Trimming left V 3 bases short and J 3 bases short, with 15 bases between. Germline CDR1 reads LNHDA; CDR2 reads SQIVND (reference sequence).

The gene calls are TRBV7-3 and TRBJ2-5, with a tentative D call TRBD2 (5 bases). Trimming took off 4 bases at V and 2 bases at J, with 8 bases between the two ends. The CDR3 spans 13 residues. Per germline, CDR1 SGHTA and CDR2 FQGTGA. Written as DNA, the CDR3 is TGTGCCAGCAGCTCCACTAGGCAAGAGACCCAGTACTTC. Its protein product is CASSSTRQETQYF.

For the CDR3, the DNA is TGTGCCAGCTCACTTCAGGGTCGAGGTGGGGCAACTAATGAAAAACTGTTTTTT. Translating it yields CASSLQGRGGATNEKLFF. The rearrangement links TRBV18 to TRBJ1-4; tentatively, D is TRBD1 (5 bases). This CDR3 is 18 amino acids long. V was trimmed by 4 bases and J by 0 bases, leaving 18 bases between them. Looked up from germline, CDR1 is KGHSH and CDR2 is LQKENI.